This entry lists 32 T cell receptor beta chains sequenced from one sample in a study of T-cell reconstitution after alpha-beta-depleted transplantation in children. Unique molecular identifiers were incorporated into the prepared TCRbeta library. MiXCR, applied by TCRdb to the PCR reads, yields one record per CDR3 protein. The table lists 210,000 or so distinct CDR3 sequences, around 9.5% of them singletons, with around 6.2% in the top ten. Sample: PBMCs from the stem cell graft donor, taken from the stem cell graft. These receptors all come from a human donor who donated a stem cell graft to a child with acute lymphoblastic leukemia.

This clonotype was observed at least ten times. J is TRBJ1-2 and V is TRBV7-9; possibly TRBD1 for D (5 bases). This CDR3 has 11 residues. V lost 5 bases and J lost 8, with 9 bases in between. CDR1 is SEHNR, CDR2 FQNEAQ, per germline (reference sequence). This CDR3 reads CASSDGTGYTF. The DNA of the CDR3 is TGTGCCAGCAGCGACGGGACGGGCTACACCTTC.

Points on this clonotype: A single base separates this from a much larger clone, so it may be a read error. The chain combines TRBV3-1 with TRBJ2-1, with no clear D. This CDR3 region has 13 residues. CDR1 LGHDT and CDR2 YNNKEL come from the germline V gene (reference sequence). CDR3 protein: CASSAPPWHEKFF. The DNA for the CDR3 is TGTGCCAGCAGCGCCCCACCTTGGCATGAGAAGTTCTTC.

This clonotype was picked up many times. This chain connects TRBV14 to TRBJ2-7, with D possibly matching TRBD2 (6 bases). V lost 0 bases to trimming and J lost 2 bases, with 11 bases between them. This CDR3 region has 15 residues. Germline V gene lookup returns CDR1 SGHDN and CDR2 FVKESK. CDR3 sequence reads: CASSQEGLSTYEQYF. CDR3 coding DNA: TGTGCCAGCAGCCAAGAGGGACTCTCAACCTACGAGCAGTACTTC.

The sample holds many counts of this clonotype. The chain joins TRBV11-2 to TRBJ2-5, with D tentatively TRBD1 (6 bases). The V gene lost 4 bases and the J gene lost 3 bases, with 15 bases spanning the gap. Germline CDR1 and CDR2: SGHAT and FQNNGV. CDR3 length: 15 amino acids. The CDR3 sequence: CASSSGPQGKETQYF. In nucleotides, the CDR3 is TGTGCCAGCAGCTCAGGACCCCAGGGGAAAGAGACCCAGTACTTC.

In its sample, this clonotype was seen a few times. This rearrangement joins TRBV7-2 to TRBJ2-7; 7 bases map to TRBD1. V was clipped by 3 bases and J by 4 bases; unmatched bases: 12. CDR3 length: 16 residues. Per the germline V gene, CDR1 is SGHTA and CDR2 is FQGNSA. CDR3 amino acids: CASSFGEVRGPYEQYF. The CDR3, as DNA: TGTGCCAGCAGCTTTGGGGAAGTTAGGGGGCCTTACGAGCAGTACTTC.

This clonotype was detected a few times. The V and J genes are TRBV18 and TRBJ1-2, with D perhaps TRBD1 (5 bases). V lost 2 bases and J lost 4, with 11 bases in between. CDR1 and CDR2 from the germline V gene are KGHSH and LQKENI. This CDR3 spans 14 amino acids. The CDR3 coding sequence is TGTGCCAGCTCACCAGCCAGGGCACCCTATGGCTACACCTTC. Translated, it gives CASSPARAPYGYTF.

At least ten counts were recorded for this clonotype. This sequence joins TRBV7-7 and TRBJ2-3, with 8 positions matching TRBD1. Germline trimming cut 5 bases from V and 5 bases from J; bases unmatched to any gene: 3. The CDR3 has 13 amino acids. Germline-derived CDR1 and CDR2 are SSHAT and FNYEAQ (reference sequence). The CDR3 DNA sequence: TGTGCCAGCAGCAAACAGGGGGTAGATACGCAGTATTTT. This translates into CASSKQGVDTQYF.

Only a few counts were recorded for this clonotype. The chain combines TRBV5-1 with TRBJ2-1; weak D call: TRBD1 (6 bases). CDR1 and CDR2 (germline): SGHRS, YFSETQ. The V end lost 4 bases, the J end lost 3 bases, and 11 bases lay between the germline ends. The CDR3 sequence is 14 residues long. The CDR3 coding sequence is TGCGCCAGCAGCATCCGGGACAACTACAATGAGCAGTTCTTC. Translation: CASSIRDNYNEQFF.

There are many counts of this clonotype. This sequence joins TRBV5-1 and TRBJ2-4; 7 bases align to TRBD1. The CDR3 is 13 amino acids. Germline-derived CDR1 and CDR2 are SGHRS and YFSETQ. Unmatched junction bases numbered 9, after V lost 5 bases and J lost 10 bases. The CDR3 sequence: CASRLGTEGIQYF. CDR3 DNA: TGCGCCAGCAGGTTAGGGACAGAAGGTATTCAGTACTTC.

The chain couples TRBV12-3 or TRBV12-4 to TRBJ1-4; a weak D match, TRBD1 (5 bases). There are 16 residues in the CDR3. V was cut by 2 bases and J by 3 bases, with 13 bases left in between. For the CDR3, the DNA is TGTGCCAGCAGTTTAACCCAAGGAGGGGCTAATGAAAAACTGTTTTTT. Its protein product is CASSLTQGGANEKLFF.

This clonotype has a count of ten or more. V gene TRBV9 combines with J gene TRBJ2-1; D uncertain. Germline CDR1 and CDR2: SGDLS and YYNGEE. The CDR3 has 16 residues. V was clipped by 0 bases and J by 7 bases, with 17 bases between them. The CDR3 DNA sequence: TGTGCCAGCAGCGTAGGGGTCCCCGTAATGAGGAATGAGCAGTTCTTC. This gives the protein CASSVGVPVMRNEQFF.

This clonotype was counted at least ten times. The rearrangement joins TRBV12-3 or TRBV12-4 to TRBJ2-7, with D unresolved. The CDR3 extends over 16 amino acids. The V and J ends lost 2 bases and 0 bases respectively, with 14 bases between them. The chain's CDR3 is CASSLRSGASSYEQYF. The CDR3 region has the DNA TGTGCCAGCAGTTTACGGTCGGGCGCCAGCTCCTACGAGCAGTACTTC.

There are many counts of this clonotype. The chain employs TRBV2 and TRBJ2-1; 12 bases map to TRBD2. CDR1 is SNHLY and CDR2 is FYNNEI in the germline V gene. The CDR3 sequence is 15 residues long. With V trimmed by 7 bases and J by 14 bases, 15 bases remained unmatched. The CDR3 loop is CASKIIASGGVGEFF. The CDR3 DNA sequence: TGTGCCAGCAAGATAATCGCTAGCGGGGGGGTGGGGGAGTTCTTC. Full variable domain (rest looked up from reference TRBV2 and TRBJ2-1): EPEVTQTPSHQVTQMGQEVILRCVPISNHLYFYWYRQILGQKVEFLVSFYNNEISEKSEIFDDQFSVERPDGSNFTLKIRSTKLEDSAMYFCASKIIASGGVGEFFGPGTRLTVL.

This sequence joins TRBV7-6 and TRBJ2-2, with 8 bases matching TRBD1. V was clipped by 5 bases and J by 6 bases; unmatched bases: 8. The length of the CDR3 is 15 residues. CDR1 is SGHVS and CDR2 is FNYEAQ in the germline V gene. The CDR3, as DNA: TGTGCCAGCAGCCAACACAGGGGGAAGGCCGGGGAGCTGTTTTTT. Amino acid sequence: CASSQHRGKAGELFF.

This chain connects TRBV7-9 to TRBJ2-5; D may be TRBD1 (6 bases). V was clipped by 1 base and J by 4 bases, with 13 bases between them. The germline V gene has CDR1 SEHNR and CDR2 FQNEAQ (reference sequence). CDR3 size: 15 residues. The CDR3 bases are TGTGCCAGCAGCTTAGTCCCGGACAGTATAGAGACCCAGTACTTC. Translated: CASSLVPDSIETQYF.

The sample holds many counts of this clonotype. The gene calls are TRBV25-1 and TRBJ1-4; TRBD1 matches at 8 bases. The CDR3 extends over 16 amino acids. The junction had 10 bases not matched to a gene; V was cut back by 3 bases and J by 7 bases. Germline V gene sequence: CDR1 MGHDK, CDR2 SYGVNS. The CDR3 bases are TGTGCCAGCAGTGACCCATGGACAGGGAGTCGTGAAAAACTGTTTTTT. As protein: CASSDPWTGSREKLFF. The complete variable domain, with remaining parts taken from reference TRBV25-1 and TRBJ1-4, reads EADIYQTPRYLVIGTGKKITLECSQTMGHDKMYWYQQDPGMELHLIHYSYGVNSTEKGDLSSESTVSRIRTEHFPLTLESARPSHTSQYLCASSDPWTGSREKLFFGSGTQLSVL.

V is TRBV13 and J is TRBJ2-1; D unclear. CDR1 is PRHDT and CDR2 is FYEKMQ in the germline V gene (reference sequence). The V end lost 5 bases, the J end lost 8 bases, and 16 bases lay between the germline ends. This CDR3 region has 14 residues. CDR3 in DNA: TGTGCCAGCAGCCCCCCTATTGGGGAACATGAGCAGTTCTTC. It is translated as CASSPPIGEHEQFF.

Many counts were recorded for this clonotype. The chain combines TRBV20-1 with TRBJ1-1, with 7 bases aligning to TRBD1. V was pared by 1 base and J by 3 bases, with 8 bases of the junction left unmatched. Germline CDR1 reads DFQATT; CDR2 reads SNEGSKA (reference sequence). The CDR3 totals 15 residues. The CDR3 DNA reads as TGCAGTGCTAGAGTCACAGGGGTTGCGTACACTGAAGCTTTCTTT. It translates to CSARVTGVAYTEAFF.

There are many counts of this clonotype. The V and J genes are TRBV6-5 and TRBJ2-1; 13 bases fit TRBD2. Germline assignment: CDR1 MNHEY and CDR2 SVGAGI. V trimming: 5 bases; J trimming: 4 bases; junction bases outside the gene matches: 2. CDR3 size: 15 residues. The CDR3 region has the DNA TGTGCCAGCAGTCCGGGACTAGCGGGGTACAATGAGCAGTTCTTC. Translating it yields CASSPGLAGYNEQFF.

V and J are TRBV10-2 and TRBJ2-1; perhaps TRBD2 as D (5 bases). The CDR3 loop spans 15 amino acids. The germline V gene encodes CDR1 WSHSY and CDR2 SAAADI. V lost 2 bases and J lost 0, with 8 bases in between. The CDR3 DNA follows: TGCGCCAGCAGTGAGCGGGGTTTCTCCTACAATGAGCAGTTCTTC. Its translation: CASSERGFSYNEQFF.

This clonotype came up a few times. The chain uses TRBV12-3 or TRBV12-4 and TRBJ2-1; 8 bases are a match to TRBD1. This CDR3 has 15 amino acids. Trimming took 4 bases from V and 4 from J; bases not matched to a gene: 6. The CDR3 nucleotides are TGTGCCAGCAGTTCCCGACAGGGGACATACAATGAGCAGTTCTTC. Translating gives CASSSRQGTYNEQFF.

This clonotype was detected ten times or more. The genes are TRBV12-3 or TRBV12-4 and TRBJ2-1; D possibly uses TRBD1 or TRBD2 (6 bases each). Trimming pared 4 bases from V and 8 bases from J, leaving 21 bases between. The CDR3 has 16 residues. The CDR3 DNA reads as TGTGCCAGCAGTTGGAGGGGGACCCGACCGAGGGATGAGCAGTTCTTC. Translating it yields CASSWRGTRPRDEQFF.

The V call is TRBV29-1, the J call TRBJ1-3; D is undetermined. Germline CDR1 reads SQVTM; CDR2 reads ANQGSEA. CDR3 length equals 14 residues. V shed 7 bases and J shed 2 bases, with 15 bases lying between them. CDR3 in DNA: TGCAGCGCCTCCTCGACCTACCCTGGAAACACCATATATTTT. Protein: CSASSTYPGNTIYF.

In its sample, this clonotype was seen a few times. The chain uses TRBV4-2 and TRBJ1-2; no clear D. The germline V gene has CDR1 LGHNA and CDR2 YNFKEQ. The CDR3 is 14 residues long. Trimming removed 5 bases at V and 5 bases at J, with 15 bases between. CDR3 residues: CASSVTGQVYGYTF. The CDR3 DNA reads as TGTGCCAGCAGCGTGACCGGGCAGGTATATGGCTACACCTTC.

The CDR3 coding sequence is TGTGCCAGCAGCTCATTAGCGGGGGGGCCAGGTCAAGAGACCCAGTACTTC. Translated, it gives CASSSLAGGPGQETQYF. The chain joins TRBV7-7 to TRBJ2-5, with TRBD2 matching over 11 bases. Germline trimming cut 4 bases from V and 2 bases from J; bases unmatched to any gene: 9. The CDR3 contains 17 residues. CDR1 is SSHAT and CDR2 is FNYEAQ in the germline V gene (reference sequence).

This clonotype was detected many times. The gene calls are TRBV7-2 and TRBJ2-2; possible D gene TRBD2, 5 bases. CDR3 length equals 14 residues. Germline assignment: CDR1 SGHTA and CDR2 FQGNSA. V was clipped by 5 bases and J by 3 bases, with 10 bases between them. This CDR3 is CASSPSRDTGELFF. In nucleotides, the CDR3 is TGTGCCAGCAGCCCTTCGCGGGACACCGGGGAGCTGTTTTTT.

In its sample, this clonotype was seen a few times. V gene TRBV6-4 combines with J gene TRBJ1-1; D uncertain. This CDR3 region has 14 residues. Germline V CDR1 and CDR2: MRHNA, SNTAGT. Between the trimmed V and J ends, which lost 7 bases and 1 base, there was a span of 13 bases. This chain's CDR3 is CASKATDRNTEAFF. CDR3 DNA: TGTGCCAGCAAAGCGACGGACCGGAACACTGAAGCTTTCTTT.

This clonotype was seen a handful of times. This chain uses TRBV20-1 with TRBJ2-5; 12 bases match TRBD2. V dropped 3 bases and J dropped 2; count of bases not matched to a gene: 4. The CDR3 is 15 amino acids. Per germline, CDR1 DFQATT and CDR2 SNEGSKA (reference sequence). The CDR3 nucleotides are TGCAGTGCTAGTTTCGGACTAGCGGGGCAAGAGACCCAGTACTTC. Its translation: CSASFGLAGQETQYF.

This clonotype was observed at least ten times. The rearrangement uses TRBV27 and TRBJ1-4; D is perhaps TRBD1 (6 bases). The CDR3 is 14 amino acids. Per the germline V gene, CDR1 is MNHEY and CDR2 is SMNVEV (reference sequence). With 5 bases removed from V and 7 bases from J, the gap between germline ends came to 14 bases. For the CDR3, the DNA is TGTGCCAGCAGTATACAGGGACGGGGTGAAAAACTGTTTTTT. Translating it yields CASSIQGRGEKLFF.

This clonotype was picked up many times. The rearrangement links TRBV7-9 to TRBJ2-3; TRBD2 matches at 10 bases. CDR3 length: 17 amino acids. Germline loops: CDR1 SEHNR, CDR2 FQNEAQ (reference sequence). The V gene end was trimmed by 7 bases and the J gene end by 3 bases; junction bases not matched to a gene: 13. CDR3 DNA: TGTGCCAGCACCGCTATGACGGCTAGCGGGGGTACAGATACGCAGTATTTT. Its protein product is CASTAMTASGGTDTQYF. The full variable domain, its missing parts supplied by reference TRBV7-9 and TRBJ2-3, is DTGVSQNPRHKITKRGQNVTFRCDPISEHNRLYWYRQTLGQGPEFLTYFQNEAQLEKSRLLSDRFSAERPKGSFSTLEIQRTEQGDSAMYLCASTAMTASGGTDTQYFGPGTRLTVL.

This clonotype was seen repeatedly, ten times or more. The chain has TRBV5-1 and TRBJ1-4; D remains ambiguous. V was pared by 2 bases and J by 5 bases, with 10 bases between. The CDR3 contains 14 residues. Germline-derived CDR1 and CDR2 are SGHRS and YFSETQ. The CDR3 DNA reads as TGCGCCAGCAGCTTAAGCCATATCAATGAAAAACTGTTTTTT. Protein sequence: CASSLSHINEKLFF.

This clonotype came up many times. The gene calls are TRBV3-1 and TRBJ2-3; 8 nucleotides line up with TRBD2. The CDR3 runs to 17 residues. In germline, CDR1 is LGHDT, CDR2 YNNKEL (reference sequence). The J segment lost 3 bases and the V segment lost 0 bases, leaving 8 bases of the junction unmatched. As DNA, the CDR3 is TGTGCCAGCAGCCAAGATTGGGATAGCGGGGCGACAGATACGCAGTATTTT. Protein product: CASSQDWDSGATDTQYF.